The clone carrying this T cell receptor (beta chain) was found many times. Its antigen is still unknown. This record comes from a study of early T cells in non-severe SARS-CoV-2 infection. Overall study: The study sequenced bulk RNA from unsorted whole blood, with chains unpaired. Study findings and constraints: Anti-spike CD8 specificities were favored by VDJdb matching, whose results missed private and CD4 specificities.

Unique molecular identifiers were affixed to single, distinct cDNA molecules. TCRdb fed the 5' RACE reads into MiXCR, producing one record per CDR3 protein. The table shows 60,000 to 80,000 distinct CDR3 sequences, with 12% occurring only once. V was shortened by 2 bases and J by 4 bases, with 14 bases between the two germline ends. Germline V gene sequence: CDR1 DFQATT, CDR2 SNEGSKA (reference sequence). The CDR3 sequence is 14 residues long. The source is an adult who was a healthcare worker with PCR-confirmed SARS-CoV-2 infection or an uninfected control (not recorded which). Sequencing was carried out using whole blood. The chain combines TRBV20-1 with TRBJ1-1, with D tentatively TRBD1 (5 bases). This CDR3 reads CSARRQARGTEAFF. The CDR3, as DNA: TGCAGTGCTAGAAGGCAGGCTAGGGGCACTGAAGCTTTCTTT.